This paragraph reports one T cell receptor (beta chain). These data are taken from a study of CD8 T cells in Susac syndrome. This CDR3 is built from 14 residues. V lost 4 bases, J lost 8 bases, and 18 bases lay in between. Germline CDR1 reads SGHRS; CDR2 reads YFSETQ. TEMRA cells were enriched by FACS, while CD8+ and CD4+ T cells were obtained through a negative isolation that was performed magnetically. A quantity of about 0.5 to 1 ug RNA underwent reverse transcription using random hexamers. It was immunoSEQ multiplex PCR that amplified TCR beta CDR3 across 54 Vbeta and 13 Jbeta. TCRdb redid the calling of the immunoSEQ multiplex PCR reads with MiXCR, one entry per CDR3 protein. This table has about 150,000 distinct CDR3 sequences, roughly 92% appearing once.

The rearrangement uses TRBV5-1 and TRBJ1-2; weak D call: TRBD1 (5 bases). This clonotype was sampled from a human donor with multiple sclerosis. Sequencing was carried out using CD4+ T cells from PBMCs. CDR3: CASSEWDPTGGYTF. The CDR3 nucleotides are TGCGCCAGCAGCGAGTGGGACCCGACGGGCGGCTACACCTTC.